What follows is one T cell receptor (beta chain) and its context. At least one nucleotide is ambiguous or was not read, and the resulting amino acid is denoted X. The germline V and J ends were trimmed by 3 bases and 2 bases, with 11 bases remaining between them. The germline V gene encodes CDR1 SGHNT and CDR2 YENEEA. The CDR3 is 14 residues long. The protocol was immunoSEQ multiplex PCR, while the TCRdb copy is restricted to in-frame clones and leaves out a portion. The sample shows about 89,000 clones, 80% to 90% of them seen only once. As for treatment: preoperative locoregional IRX-2 cytokine immunotherapy. The source of the sample is a study of preoperative IRX-2 immunotherapy in early breast cancer.

V is TRBV11-3 and J is TRBJ2-7, with D unresolved. The TCR was taken from a human donor with breast cancer. This specimen consisted of tumor tissue, obtained after IRX-2 immunotherapy. The CDR3 protein is CASSLGSRXYEQYF. CDR3 nucleotide sequence: TGTGCCAGCAGCTTGGGGTCCAGGSCCTACGAGCAGTACTTC.